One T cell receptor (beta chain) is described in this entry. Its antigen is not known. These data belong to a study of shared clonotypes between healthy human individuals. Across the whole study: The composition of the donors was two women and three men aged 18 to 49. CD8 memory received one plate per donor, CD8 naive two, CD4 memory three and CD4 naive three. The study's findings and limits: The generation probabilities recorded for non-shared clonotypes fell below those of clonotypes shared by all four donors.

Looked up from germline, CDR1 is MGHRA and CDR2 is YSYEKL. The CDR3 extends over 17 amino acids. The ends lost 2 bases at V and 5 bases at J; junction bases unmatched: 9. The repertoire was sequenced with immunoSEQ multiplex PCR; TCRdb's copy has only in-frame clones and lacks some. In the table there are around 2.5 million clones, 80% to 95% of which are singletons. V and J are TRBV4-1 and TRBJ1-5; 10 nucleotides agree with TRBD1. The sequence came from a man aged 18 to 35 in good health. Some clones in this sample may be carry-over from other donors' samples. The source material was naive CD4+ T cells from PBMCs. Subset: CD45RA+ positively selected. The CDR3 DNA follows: TGCGCCAGCAGCCAACGATTATCCGGGACAGGGGATCAGCCCCAGCATTTT. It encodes CASSQRLSGTGDQPQHF.